The sequence of this TCR beta chain was determined in a study of beta chain features in type 1 diabetes. This clone was observed a few times. Its antigen is unknown. Expressed TCRB transcripts got sequenced, as all isolated RNA was reverse transcribed. The table came from immunoSEQ multiplex PCR; TCRdb's copy has only in-frame clones and leaves some out. The sample includes around 250,000 clones, approximately 15% seen only once; the top ten take about 0.018%. Germline CDR1 is LNHDA and CDR2 is SQIVND (reference sequence). The CDR3 extends over 14 amino acids. V lost 7 bases, J lost 5 bases, and 15 bases lay in between. Broader study findings: TCRB CDR3 length was moderately but significantly reduced in all four CD4+ subsets of Type 1 diabetes patients. Patients' naive, central memory and Treg TCRB repertoires seemed closer to one another than those of healthy donors.

The sequenced sample was naive CD4+ T cells from blood. The sequence was obtained from a man under 40 with type 1 diabetes. V is TRBV19 and J is TRBJ2-1; D remains unclear. CDR3 sequence: CASTAYVRDNEQFF. DNA of the CDR3: TGTGCCAGTACCGCATATGTGAGAGACAATGAGCAGTTCTTC.